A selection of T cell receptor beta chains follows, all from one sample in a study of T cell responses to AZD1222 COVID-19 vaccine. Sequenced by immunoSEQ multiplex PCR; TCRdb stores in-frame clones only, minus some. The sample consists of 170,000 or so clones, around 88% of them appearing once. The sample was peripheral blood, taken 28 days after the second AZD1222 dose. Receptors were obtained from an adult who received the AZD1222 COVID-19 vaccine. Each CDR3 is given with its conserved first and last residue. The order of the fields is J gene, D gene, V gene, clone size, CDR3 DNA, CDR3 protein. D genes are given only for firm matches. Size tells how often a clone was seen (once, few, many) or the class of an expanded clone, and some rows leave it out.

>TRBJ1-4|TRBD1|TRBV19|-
TGTGCCAGTAGAACGGACAGGCGGAATGAAAAACTGTTTTTT
CASRTDRRNEKLFF
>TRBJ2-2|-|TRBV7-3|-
TGTGCCAGCCGGGGGCCCTCGGCCACCGGGGAGCTGTTTTTT
CASRGPSATGELFF
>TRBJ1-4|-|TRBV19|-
TGTGCCAGTAGTATAGAGGGTGAAAAACTGTTTTTT
CASSIEGEKLFF
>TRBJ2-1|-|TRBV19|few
TGTGCCAGTAGTATCGGGTTCAGAGGGAGCTCCTACAATGAGCAGTTCTTC
CASSIGFRGSSYNEQFF
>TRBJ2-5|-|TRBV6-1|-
TGTGCCAGCAGTGAACCTTCCCCAGGTCAAGAGACCCAGTACTTC
CASSEPSPGQETQYF
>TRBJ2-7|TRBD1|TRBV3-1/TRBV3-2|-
TGTGCCAGCAGCCAAGGGGAAATACAGGGGGCTTACCACGAGCAGTACTTC
CASSQGEIQGAYHEQYF
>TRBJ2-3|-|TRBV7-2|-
TGTGCCAGCAGCCCCGGCCCGAGACTAGACACAGATACGCAGTATTTT
CASSPGPRLDTDTQYF
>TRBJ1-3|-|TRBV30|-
TGTGCCTGGATCATAGGAAACACCATATATTTT
CAWIIGNTIYF
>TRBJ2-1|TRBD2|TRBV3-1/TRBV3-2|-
TGTGCCAGCAGCCAAAGCGGGGGGGCCCACAATGAGCAGTTCTTC
CASSQSGGAHNEQFF
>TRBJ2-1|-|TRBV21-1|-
TGTGCCAGCTTGGTTTCTAGCTCGGGCAATGAGCAGTTCTTC
CASLVSSSGNEQFF
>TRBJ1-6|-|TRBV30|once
TGTGCCTGGACCTTCATTGCGGACGGTAGTTCACCCCTCCACTTT
CAWTFIADGSSPLHF
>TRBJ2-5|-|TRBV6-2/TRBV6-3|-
TGTGCCAGCGGCCTGCGACAGACTCAAGAGACCCAGTACTTC
CASGLRQTQETQYF
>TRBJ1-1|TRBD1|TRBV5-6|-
TGTGCCAGCAGCCCGGAGATCGTAGACAGGGGGCTGTTAAGTGAAGCTTTCTTT
CASSPEIVDRGLLSEAFF
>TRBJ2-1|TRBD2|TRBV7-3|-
TGTGCCAGCAGCTTAAATCCAGCGGGGGAAAGTGAGCAGTTCTTC
CASSLNPAGESEQFF
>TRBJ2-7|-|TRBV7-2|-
TGTGCCAGCAGCCATCCAACAGGGGAGCAGTACTTC
CASSHPTGEQYF
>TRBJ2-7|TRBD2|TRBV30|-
TGTGCCTGGAGGGAGCGGGGGGTACCAGAGCAGTACTTC
CAWRERGVPEQYF
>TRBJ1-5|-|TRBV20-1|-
TGCAGTGCTAGTAAGGGGTACAATCAGCCCCAGCATTTT
CSASKGYNQPQHF
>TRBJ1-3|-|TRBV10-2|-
TGCGCCAGCAGTGAGTGGAGGCCCGGAAACACCATATATTTT
CASSEWRPGNTIYF
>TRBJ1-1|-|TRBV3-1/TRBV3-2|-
TGTGCCAGCAGCCAGACGAACACTGAAGCTTTCTTT
CASSQTNTEAFF
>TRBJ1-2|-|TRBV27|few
TGTGCCAGCAGTTTATTTACAGGCTATGGCTACACCTTC
CASSLFTGYGYTF
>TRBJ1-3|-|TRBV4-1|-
TGCGCCAGCAGCCAAGATCAGGACAGCTCTGGAAACACCATATATTTT
CASSQDQDSSGNTIYF
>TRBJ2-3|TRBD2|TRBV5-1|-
TGCGCCAGCGGGACTAGCGGCACAGATACGCAGTATTTT
CASGTSGTDTQYF
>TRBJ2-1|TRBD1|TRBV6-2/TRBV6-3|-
TGTGCCAGCAGCAGAGGGGGCGGTGAGCAGTTCTTC
CASSRGGGEQFF
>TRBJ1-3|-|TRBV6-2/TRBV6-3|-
TGTGCCAGCAGCGCAGGGGCGTCTGGAAACACCATATATTTT
CASSAGASGNTIYF
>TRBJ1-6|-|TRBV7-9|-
TGTGCCAGCAGCTTAGTCAGGGCTAGTAATAATTCACCCCTCCACTTT
CASSLVRASNNSPLHF
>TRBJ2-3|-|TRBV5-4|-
TGTGCCAGCAGCCAAGCTGGGGCGGGACTGAAGTATTTT
CASSQAGAGLKYF
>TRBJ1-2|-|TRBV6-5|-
TGTGCCAGCGTCCTAACAGGGCGGATTTATGGCTACACCTTC
CASVLTGRIYGYTF
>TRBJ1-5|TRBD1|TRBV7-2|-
TGTGCCAGCAGCTCCCCAGGGGGTGGGAGCAATCAGCCCCAGCATTTT
CASSSPGGGSNQPQHF
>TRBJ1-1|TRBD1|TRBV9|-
TGTGCCAGCAGCGTAGAGGACAGGGGGTTTGACACTGAAGCTTTCTTT
CASSVEDRGFDTEAFF
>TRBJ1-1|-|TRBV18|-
TGTGCCAGCTCACCATTGACCGCAGAAGCTTTCTTT
CASSPLTAEAFF